The clone carrying this T cell receptor beta chain occurred once. Its antigen remains unknown. Extracted RNA was reverse transcribed into cDNA, the sequencing template. Here immunoSEQ multiplex PCR was the method, and the copy in TCRdb shows in-frame clones only, minus some. The data show 95,000 to 100,000 clones, with almost 60% seen just once and over 15% held by the top ten. The data derive from a study of CD8+ T cells in alopecia areata. For the study at large: Tofacitinib therapy took 6 to 18 months; 6 months off drug came after.

The treatment denotes: oral pan-JAK inhibitor, 5-10 mg twice daily. Study-wide findings and caveats: Normal scalp showed lower clonality than lesional scalp, especially alopecia totalis/universalis.

The CDR3 loop spans 15 amino acids. The V gene end was trimmed by 4 bases and the J gene end by 4 bases; junction bases not matched to a gene: 10. Looked up from germline, CDR1 is GTSNPN and CDR2 is SVGIG (reference sequence). This chain connects TRBV30 to TRBJ1-5, with 7 bases fitting TRBD1. The source is a human donor with alopecia areata. Sequencing used CD8+ T cells sorted from blood, obtained at approximately week 56, from a patient treated with tofacitinib. The CDR3 DNA reads as TGTGCCTGGATATGTCAGGGGACAGAAAATCAGCCCCAGCATTTT. The encoded protein is CAWICQGTENQPQHF.